The present T cell receptor (beta chain) was sequenced within a study of OX40 agonist ivuxolimab in advanced cancers. Regarding the research as a whole: Ivuxolimab, which targeted the costimulatory receptor OX40 (CD134), was an agonistic, fully human IgG2 monoclonal antibody. The dose-escalation cohort was almost 85% male with a mean age of 60 years, ranging from roughly 20 to 80. Peripheral TCRbeta sequencing aimed to test whether ivuxolimab altered TCR sequence diversity and caused clonal T-cell expansion. Of the 50 to 55 dose-escalation patients, hepatocellular carcinoma was present in around 19, melanoma in around 15, renal cell carcinoma in 9 and head and neck cancer in 9. Patients were allowed to have had prior anti-PD-1, anti-PD-L1 or anti-CTLA-4 therapy, and approximately 43% of the dose-escalation patients had previously received checkpoint inhibitors. Partial responses occurred in three dose-escalation patients, of whom one had hepatocellular carcinoma and two had cutaneous melanoma. The paper reports the monotherapy dose-escalation portion (N of about 50 patients) of the phase I ivuxolimab trial. Intravenous ivuxolimab was administered to patients every 2 weeks at six dose levels: 0.01, 0.1, 0.3, 1.5, 3 and 10 mg/kg. Points the paper makes about the study in general: In the 0.1-3.0 mg/kg groups, partial responders were among the patients with the lowest normalized peripheral clonal expansion, particularly in CD8+ T cells. The antigen specificity of the peripheral T cells that underwent clonal expansion was not determined. At doses of 0.1 to 3.0 mg/kg, clonal expansion of both CD4+ and CD8+ blood T cells was observed from baseline to week 6. After ivuxolimab, CD8+ T cells had more expanded clones than CD4+ T cells on average. Low levels of normalized T-cell clonal expansion were also seen in some patients who did not respond.

Patients with a history of autoimmune disease or receiving systemic immunosuppression were excluded from the trial. Peripheral blood for TCR sequencing was drawn from every dose cohort at baseline, at cycle 4 day 1 and at cycle 7 day 1. The samples were drawn from a first-in-human, open-label, multicenter phase I dose-escalation trial of ivuxolimab. Adults with locally advanced or metastatic head and neck squamous cell, hepatocellular, melanoma or renal cell carcinoma were enrolled in the trial. Before TCR sequencing, CD4+ T cells and CD8+ T cells were sorted from peripheral blood as separate populations. Note on this clone: Its binding antigen is unknown. One base away there is no much larger clone; base qualities are not given.

Counted from cysteine to phenylalanine, this CDR3 has 16 amino acids. Only the CDR3 part of the read is kept: 48 bases, read in frame from the first base. CDR1 and CDR2, per the germline V gene, are SNHLY and FYNNEI. V is trimmed back by 6 bases and J by 9 bases, and the junction contains 13 bases that no gene match accounts for. For sequencing of the TCRbeta CDR3 region, genomic DNA was extracted from the sorted cells. The immunoSEQ Assay was used for sequencing of TCRbeta CDR3 regions. Imported from immuneACCESS, the table was reduced by TCRdb to in-frame sequences with V and J called. These copies leave out some clones; in studies compared against another copy, an unresolved V gene accounts for under half, and the cause of the remainder is not known. This sample gives around 30,000 clones in total; about four fifths of them show up just once. Roughly 21% of the sample is held by the ten biggest clonotypes.

The receptor comes from an adult with an advanced solid tumor such as melanoma, head and neck, liver or kidney cancer. The starting material was CD4+ or CD8+ T cells sorted from blood, obtained in a trial of the OX40 agonist ivuxolimab. This receptor chain uses TRBV2 and TRBJ1-5, with 11 middle bases fitting TRBD1. The nucleotide sequence reads as follows: TGTGCCAGCAGCTGGGAGGACAGGGGGCGTGTTCGGCCCCAGCATTTT. This is translated as CASSWEDRGRVRPQHF.